This entry concerns a single T cell receptor beta chain. Its antigen remains unknown. Primers: 60 Vbeta forward and 13 Jbeta reverse. The table came from immunoSEQ multiplex PCR; TCRdb's copy has only in-frame clones and leaves some out. The sample holds approximately 130,000 clones, 60% to 80% seen once. The data were obtained in a study of cytomegalovirus exposure and HLA in healthy donors. The CDR3 totals 15 residues. CDR1 and CDR2 (germline): KGHSH, LQKENI. The ends lost 3 bases at V and 5 bases at J; junction bases unmatched: 8. Study conclusions and caveats: CMV serostatus was the only recorded immune exposure for donors. Later on, an analysis found that several of the most significant clusters appeared to be linked to common viral pathogens, which included parvovirus B19.

The sequence was obtained from a man between 50 and 59 years old in good health and CMV-seronegative. Sequenced material: PBMCs. J is TRBJ2-7 and V is TRBV18; 9 nucleotides match TRBD2. CDR3 DNA sequence: TGTGCCAGCTCACCCCGCCAGGCGGGAGGGAACGAGCAGTACTTC. Its protein product is CASSPRQAGGNEQYF.